The clone carrying this T cell receptor (beta chain) appeared many times. Its antigen is unknown. These data come from a study of CD8 T cells in ankylosing spondylitis. Regarding the study as a whole: Blood from ankylosing spondylitis patients appeared to carry a characteristic roughly 8-variant TCR beta motif. Clones linked to disease were reported to show significant enrichment in matched ankylosing spondylitis synovial fluid. Past research had described some motif variants in reactive arthritis synovial fluid and blood.

Scientists made TCR beta libraries using quantitative 5'-RACE with molecular barcodes. TCRdb independently ran MiXCR on the 5' RACE reads; one entry per CDR3 protein. The sample shows more than 500,000 distinct CDR3 sequences, over 4% of them seen only once. The V gene lost 2 bases and the J gene lost 2 bases, with 9 bases spanning the gap. Germline V gives CDR1 SGHRS, CDR2 YFSETQ. This CDR3 contains 14 residues. This chain joins TRBV5-1 and TRBJ2-3; no reliable D call. The sequenced sample consisted of blood, either unsorted or a sorted T cell fraction (not recorded which). The receptor was derived from a male donor with ankylosing spondylitis. CDR3: CASSFRPLTDTQYF. The CDR3 nucleotides read TGCGCCAGCAGCTTTAGGCCCCTCACAGATACGCAGTATTTT.